One sample yielded the 10 T cell receptor beta chains listed below, sequenced in a study of PD-1 blockade in classical Hodgkin lymphoma. After autologous stem cell transplantation all patients relapsed, and prior brentuximab vedotin exposure differed between cohorts. Data came from immunoSEQ multiplex PCR; TCRdb stores just in-frame clones and leaves some out. The table records approximately 19,000 clones, 70% to 80% of them present only once. This specimen consisted of peripheral blood mononuclear cells (PBMCs), obtained before the second cycle of nivolumab. The receptors derive from a human donor with classical Hodgkin lymphoma.

The chain employs TRBV12-2 and TRBJ2-1. TRBV12-2 is reported as a pseudogene. CDR3 length: 13 amino acids. The CDR3 DNA reads TGTGCAAGTCGGCCCGGGCGCTACAATGAGCAGTTCTTC. It specifies CASRPGRYNEQFF.

This chain links TRBV2 with TRBJ2-1; D call uncertain. The CDR3 is made up of 16 amino acids. CDR1 and CDR2 (germline): SNHLY, FYNNEI. Trimming removed 4 bases at V and 8 bases at J, with 21 bases between. The DNA of the CDR3 is TGTGCCAGCAGTGGTCGGTTAATCTTACTCGGCCATGAGCAGTTCTTC. Encoded protein: CASSGRLILLGHEQFF.

This CDR3 reads CASSEFPLSGGGNIQYF. The CDR3 region has the DNA TGTGCCAGCAGTGAATTTCCCCTATCGGGAGGAGGAAACATTCAGTACTTC. J is TRBJ2-4 and V is TRBV2; 7 nucleotides agree with TRBD2. Germline values: CDR1 SNHLY, CDR2 FYNNEI. V shed 2 bases, J shed 6 bases, and the junction held 13 bases outside the gene matches. This CDR3 has 17 residues.

This clone was recorded only once. The chain recombines TRBV7-9 with TRBJ2-6; 7 bases align to TRBD2. In germline, CDR1 is SEHNR, CDR2 FQNEAQ (reference sequence). CDR3 length: 15 residues. Germline trimming cut 6 bases from V and 0 bases from J; bases unmatched to any gene: 2. The CDR3 region is CASRGTNSGANVLTF. The DNA of the CDR3 is TGTGCCAGCAGGGGGACTAACTCTGGGGCCAACGTCCTGACTTTC.

This chain uses TRBV10-2 with TRBJ2-6, with 10 bases matching TRBD1. V was clipped by 0 bases and J by 2 bases; unmatched bases: 7. CDR1 is WSHSY and CDR2 is SAAADI in the germline V gene. CDR3 size: 19 residues. The CDR3 loop is CASSESVGQGVTGANVLTF. In DNA form, the CDR3 reads TGCGCCAGCAGTGAGTCTGTCGGACAGGGGGTTACTGGGGCCAACGTCCTGACTTTC.

This clone occurred a few times. The chain carries TRBV19 and TRBJ1-1, with D unresolved. Looked up from germline, CDR1 is LNHDA and CDR2 is SQIVND (reference sequence). Trimming stripped 10 bases from V and 2 bases from J, with 11 bases between. This CDR3 spans 12 amino acids. CDR3 in DNA: TGTGCCACCGGACGGAGTAACACTGAAGCTTTCTTT. Protein: CATGRSNTEAFF.

J is TRBJ2-3 and V is TRBV9, with 7 bases identical to TRBD2. The CDR3 has 15 amino acids. With V trimmed by 4 bases and J by 6 bases, 11 bases remained unmatched. CDR1 is SGDLS and CDR2 is YYNGEE in the germline V gene. The CDR3, as DNA: TGTGCCAGCAGCCCCCGTGCAGGGCGGGAGGATACGCAGTATTTT. As protein: CASSPRAGREDTQYF.

The chain recombines TRBV19 with TRBJ1-2, with TRBD1 matching 11 bases. Looked up from germline, CDR1 is LNHDA and CDR2 is SQIVND (reference sequence). There are 15 residues in the CDR3. Trimming removed 4 bases from V and 7 bases from J; junction bases left unmatched: 8. Here the CDR3 DNA reads TGTGCCAGTAGTAGTAGGACAGGGGGCGCGTCTGGCTACACCTTC. This sequence encodes CASSSRTGGASGYTF.

CDR3 residues: CASSEMGLASYEQYF. The DNA of the CDR3 is TGTGCCAGCAGTGAGATGGGACTAGCGAGCTACGAGCAGTACTTC. The chain carries TRBV6-1 and TRBJ2-5, with TRBD2 matching 10 bases. The DNA end is a closer match to TRBJ2-7, so the J assignment may be wrong. The germline V gene encodes CDR1 MNHNS and CDR2 SASEGT. The CDR3 is 15 amino acids.

The V call is TRBV19, the J call TRBJ1-1, with D tentatively TRBD1 (5 bases). This CDR3 is 14 amino acids long. Trimming pared 9 bases from V and 7 bases from J, leaving 21 bases between. Germline V CDR1 and CDR2: LNHDA, SQIVND (reference sequence). The CDR3 DNA reads TGTGCCAGCCTTAACCCCGGGACCGGCCTTGAAGCTTTCTTT. Protein: CASLNPGTGLEAFF. The whole variable domain, filled in from reference TRBV19 and TRBJ1-1, reads DGGITQSPKYLFRKEGQNVTLSCEQNLNHDAMYWYRQDPGQGLRLIYYSQIVNDFQKGDIAEGYSVSREKKESFPLTVTSAQKNPTAFYLCASLNPGTGLEAFFGQGTRLTVV.